Presented here are 32 T cell receptor beta chains from one specimen sequenced in a study of PD-1 blockade in classical Hodgkin lymphoma. With no exception, relapse followed autologous stem cell transplantation in all patients, and brentuximab vedotin exposure varied. Thawed PBMCs were the source of CD8+ T cells, obtained through magnetic negative selection. Some clones are missing from TCRdb's copy, which holds only in-frame ones; the method was immunoSEQ multiplex PCR. The top ten hold 6% to 8% of the sample, which has fewer than 30,000 clones, approximately 86% seen once. The material was CD8+ T cells from blood, obtained at baseline. The receptors stem from a human donor with classical Hodgkin lymphoma.

The chain carries TRBV7-9 and TRBJ2-5; 9 bases match TRBD1. The tail of the sequence fits TRBJ2-7 better, so the J call may be wrong. There are 14 residues in the CDR3. Germline V lookup: CDR1 SEHNR, CDR2 FQNEAQ (reference sequence). The CDR3 sequence: CASSDTGQGYEQYF. Here the CDR3 DNA reads TGTGCCAGCAGCGACACGGGACAGGGTTACGAGCAGTACTTC.

The chain employs TRBV5-1 and TRBJ2-3; D call uncertain. The CDR3 covers 11 residues. In germline, CDR1 is SGHRS, CDR2 YFSETQ. The V end lost 1 base, the J end lost 4 bases, and 1 base lay between the germline ends. The CDR3 nucleotides read TGCGCCAGCAGCTTGTCAGATACGCAGTATTTT. This encodes CASSLSDTQYF.

The V gene is TRBV7-8, the J gene TRBJ2-2; TRBD1 agrees at 11 bases. Germline V lookup: CDR1 SGHVS, CDR2 FQNEAQ. V shed 5 bases and J 5 bases; nucleotides not matched to a gene: 7. This CDR3 has 16 amino acids. This CDR3 is CASSDKDRGLTGELFF. DNA for the CDR3: TGTGCCAGCAGCGACAAGGACAGGGGGCTAACCGGGGAGCTGTTTTTT.

The chain is built from TRBV4-1 and TRBJ2-5; 8 bases are shared with TRBD2. Looked up from germline, CDR1 is MGHRA and CDR2 is YSYEKL. The CDR3 runs to 13 residues. J lost 4 bases, V lost 3 bases, and 1 base had no gene match. The CDR3 is CASSHGGGETQYF. In DNA form, the CDR3 reads TGCGCCAGCAGCCACGGGGGGGGAGAGACCCAGTACTTC.

This clone was observed a few times. The genes are TRBV7-9 and TRBJ1-1; D gene unclear. Germline lookup yields CDR1 SEHNR and CDR2 FQNEAQ (reference sequence). The CDR3 length is 15 residues. The V end lost 4 bases, the J end lost 0 bases, and 12 bases lay between the germline ends. The CDR3 nucleotides are TGTGCCAGCAGCTCCGTAGGAACGGTGAACACTGAAGCTTTCTTT. Translated: CASSSVGTVNTEAFF.

The V and J genes are TRBV28 and TRBJ2-3; TRBD1 agrees at 7 bases. The CDR3 runs 15 residues. Trimming removed 3 bases from V and 2 bases from J; junction bases left unmatched: 5. Germline assignment: CDR1 MDHEN and CDR2 SYDVKM. The CDR3, as DNA: TGTGCCAGCAGTTTCCTCGGACAGGTCACAGATACGCAGTATTTT. This sequence encodes CASSFLGQVTDTQYF. Drawing the rest from reference TRBV28 and TRBJ2-3, the complete variable domain is DVKVTQSSRYLVKRTGEKVFLECVQDMDHENMFWYRQDPGLGLRLIYFSYDVKMKEKGDIPEGYSVSREKKERFSLILESASTNQTSMYLCASSFLGQVTDTQYFGPGTRLTVL.

The rearrangement joins TRBV6-5 to TRBJ1-1; D gene ambiguous. V was clipped by 4 bases and J by 4 bases, with 13 bases between them. Germline V CDR1 and CDR2: MNHEY, SVGAGI. There are 14 residues in the CDR3. As DNA, the CDR3 is TGTGCCAGCAGTTGGACGGCTGGCGGCACTGAAGCTTTCTTT. It is translated as CASSWTAGGTEAFF.

The V gene is TRBV9, the J gene TRBJ1-3, with D unresolved. The germline gives CDR1 SGDLS, CDR2 YYNGEE. This CDR3 has 14 amino acids. Deletions cut 0 bases from V and 3 bases from J, with 7 bases between. The CDR3 bases are TGTGCCAGCAGCGTAGGGAGGGATGGAAACACCATATATTTT. Encoded protein: CASSVGRDGNTIYF.

This clone was picked up a small number of times. The V call is TRBV19, the J call TRBJ2-7, with D perhaps matching TRBD1 or TRBD2 (5 bases each). V was trimmed by 4 bases and J by 5 bases, leaving 15 bases between them. Germline V CDR1 and CDR2: LNHDA, SQIVND (reference sequence). This CDR3 region has 14 residues. CDR3 in amino acids: CASSKAGTQDEQYF. In DNA, the CDR3 is TGTGCCAGTAGTAAGGCCGGGACCCAAGACGAGCAGTACTTC. Filled out from reference TRBV19 and TRBJ2-7, the complete variable domain reads DGGITQSPKYLFRKEGQNVTLSCEQNLNHDAMYWYRQDPGQGLRLIYYSQIVNDFQKGDIAEGYSVSREKKESFPLTVTSAQKNPTAFYLCASSKAGTQDEQYFGPGTRLTVT.

This chain joins TRBV27 and TRBJ1-5; a weak D match, TRBD1 (6 bases). Trimming cost V 2 bases and J 2 bases, with 16 bases left between them. The CDR3 runs to 17 residues. CDR1 is MNHEY, CDR2 SMNVEV, per germline (reference sequence). CDR3 nucleotide sequence: TGTGCCAGCAGTTTAGGTCCAGGACCAGGGGGCAATCAGCCCCAGCATTTT. Encoded protein: CASSLGPGPGGNQPQHF.

The gene calls are TRBV9 and TRBJ1-2, with TRBD1 matching over 8 bases. Germline V lookup: CDR1 SGDLS, CDR2 YYNGEE. CDR3 size: 15 residues. V trimming: 0 bases; J trimming: 5 bases; junction bases outside the gene matches: 6. As DNA, the CDR3 is TGTGCCAGCAGCGTAGGCTCCGGGACAGGTTATGGCTACACCTTC. Encoded protein: CASSVGSGTGYGYTF.

CDR3 in amino acids: CASSPEPYEQYF. CDR3 in DNA: TGTGCCAGCTCACCTGAGCCCTACGAGCAGTACTTC. V gene TRBV18 combines with J gene TRBJ2-7; D gene unclear. Germline lookup yields CDR1 KGHSH and CDR2 LQKENI. The CDR3 is 12 residues long. The germline V and J ends were trimmed by 3 bases and 2 bases, with 5 bases remaining between them.

V usage is TRBV11-2 and J usage is TRBJ2-3; 8 bases are shared with TRBD2. The V gene end was trimmed by 5 bases and the J gene end by 4 bases; junction bases not matched to a gene: 8. The CDR3 has 15 residues. Germline loops: CDR1 SGHAT, CDR2 FQNNGV. CDR3: CASSLRPGGADTQYF. CDR3 DNA sequence: TGTGCCAGCAGCCTACGTCCGGGGGGGGCAGATACGCAGTATTTT.

V is TRBV7-2 and J is TRBJ2-7, with TRBD1 matching 7 bases. V lost 3 bases to trimming and J lost 5 bases; unmatched junction nucleotides: 4. CDR1 is SGHTA, CDR2 FQGNSA, per germline. The CDR3 is 13 residues long. Here the CDR3 DNA reads TGTGCCAGCAGCTTCAGGGGGATCCACGAGCAGTACTTC. This codes for CASSFRGIHEQYF. Full variable domain (rest looked up from reference TRBV7-2 and TRBJ2-7): GAGVSQSPSNKVTEKGKDVELRCDPISGHTALYWYRQSLGQGLEFLIYFQGNSAPDKSGLPSDRFSAERTGGSVSTLTIQRTQQEDSAVYLCASSFRGIHEQYFGPGTRLTVT.

The CDR3 region has the DNA TGTGCCAGCAGCCAAGGATACAGCGGAGCTTTCTTT. Amino acids: CASSQGYSGAFF. V gene TRBV4-2 combines with J gene TRBJ1-1; D call uncertain. Germline V gives CDR1 LGHNA, CDR2 YNFKEQ. The CDR3 loop spans 12 amino acids. The germline V and J ends were trimmed by 1 base and 10 bases, with 10 bases remaining between them.

The chain carries TRBV6-6 and TRBJ2-7; D is possibly TRBD1 (6 bases). The CDR3 is 12 amino acids. Germline loops: CDR1 MNHNY, CDR2 SVGAGI (reference sequence). Between the trimmed V and J ends, which lost 6 bases and 2 bases, there was a span of 8 bases. The CDR3 sequence: CASRGQAYEQYF. The CDR3 DNA is TGTGCCAGCAGGGGACAAGCCTACGAGCAGTACTTC.

As concerns this clone: Distinct nucleotide sequences in the sample also encode this CDR3. The J gene is TRBJ1-3, the V gene TRBV6-5; TRBD1 might be the D (6 bases). The length of the CDR3 is 16 residues. The germline V gene encodes CDR1 MNHEY and CDR2 SVGAGI. V was pared by 0 bases and J by 3 bases, with 12 bases between. The CDR3 is CASSYSTGGGGNTIYF. DNA of the CDR3: TGTGCCAGCAGTTACTCGACGGGAGGGGGTGGAAACACCATATATTTT.

The V call is TRBV5-4, the J call TRBJ2-1; 9 nucleotides align to TRBD1. Trimming removed 3 bases from V and 14 bases from J; junction bases left unmatched: 15. The CDR3 is 15 amino acids. CDR1 is SGHNT, CDR2 YYREEE, per germline (reference sequence). In DNA form, the CDR3 reads TGTGCCAGCAGCTCGGAGTCACCGGGACAGGGTCTGAAGTTCTTC. Its protein is CASSSESPGQGLKFF.

This chain joins TRBV15 and TRBJ2-1; 7 positions match TRBD2. Germline trimming cut 8 bases from V and 0 bases from J; bases unmatched to any gene: 4. Germline CDR1 is LNHNV and CDR2 is YYDKDF (reference sequence). The CDR3 has 14 amino acids. This CDR3 is CATGGDYSYNEQFF. DNA of the CDR3: TGTGCCACCGGAGGGGACTACTCCTACAATGAGCAGTTCTTC.

The gene calls are TRBV6-5 and TRBJ2-1; tentative D call: TRBD2 (6 bases). Trimming pared 1 base from V and 5 bases from J, leaving 12 bases between. There are 15 residues in the CDR3. From germline, CDR1 is MNHEY and CDR2 SVGAGI. In DNA form, the CDR3 reads TGTGCCAGCAGTTACTTGGCTAGCGAGAACAATGAGCAGTTCTTC. Translated, it gives CASSYLASENNEQFF.

This chain joins TRBV9 and TRBJ1-1, with a possible D match to TRBD1 (5 bases). The germline V gene has CDR1 SGDLS and CDR2 YYNGEE. V lost 3 bases, J lost 1 base, and 7 bases lay in between. This CDR3 contains 13 residues. The DNA for the CDR3 is TGTGCCAGCAGCGGGGGCGGGAACACTGAAGCTTTCTTT. It yields the protein CASSGGGNTEAFF. Using reference TRBV9 and TRBJ1-1 for the parts outside the CDR3, the full variable domain is DSGVTQTPKHLITATGQRVTLRCSPRSGDLSVYWYQQSLDQGLQFLIQYYNGEERAKGNILERFSAQQFPDLHSELNLSSLELGDSALYFCASSGGGNTEAFFGQGTRLTVV.

The chain links TRBV2 to TRBJ2-2, with D perhaps matching TRBD2 (6 bases). V shed 6 bases and J shed 9 bases, with 11 bases lying between them. Looked up from germline, CDR1 is SNHLY and CDR2 is FYNNEI. The CDR3 is 12 amino acids. The CDR3 DNA sequence: TGTGCCAGCAGCGAGACTAGTCGGGAGCTGTTTTTT. Translated: CASSETSRELFF.

The genes are TRBV7-3 and TRBJ2-7; D not resolved. Trimming took 4 bases from V and 4 from J, leaving 11 bases between them. This CDR3 has 13 residues. Germline CDR1 is SGHTA and CDR2 is FQGTGA. CDR3 in DNA: TGTGCCAGCAGCTCCCCCGATTCTTACGAGCAGTACTTC. As protein: CASSSPDSYEQYF. Full variable domain (rest looked up from reference TRBV7-3 and TRBJ2-7): GAGVSQTPSNKVTEKGKYVELRCDPISGHTALYWYRQSLGQGPEFLIYFQGTGAADDSGLPNDRFFAVRPEGSVSTLKIQRTERGDSAVYLCASSSPDSYEQYFGPGTRLTVT.

J is TRBJ1-5 and V is TRBV9; D is possibly TRBD1 (5 bases). The CDR3 is 14 residues long. Trimming shortened V by 4 bases and J by 3 bases, and 11 bases separated the two germline ends. CDR1 and CDR2 from the germline V gene are SGDLS and YYNGEE. This CDR3 reads CASSYDSTNQPQHF. The DNA for the CDR3 is TGTGCCAGCAGCTATGACAGCACCAATCAGCCCCAGCATTTT. The full variable domain, in which reference TRBV9 and TRBJ1-5 provide the parts outside the CDR3, is DSGVTQTPKHLITATGQRVTLRCSPRSGDLSVYWYQQSLDQGLQFLIQYYNGEERAKGNILERFSAQQFPDLHSELNLSSLELGDSALYFCASSYDSTNQPQHFGDGTRLSIL.

The gene calls are TRBV7-9 and TRBJ2-7, with D possibly called TRBD1 or TRBD2 (5 bases each). In germline, CDR1 is SEHNR, CDR2 FQNEAQ (reference sequence). Trimming removed 4 bases from V and 3 bases from J, with 13 bases in between. The CDR3 loop spans 14 amino acids. The CDR3 region has the DNA TGTGCCAGCAGCTCCTCCAGGGAGCGCTACGAGCAGTACTTC. This gives the protein CASSSSRERYEQYF.

This clone has more than one count but fewer than ten. The J gene is TRBJ1-2, the V gene TRBV19; D remains ambiguous. The length of the CDR3 is 11 residues. Germline CDR1 reads LNHDA; CDR2 reads SQIVND (reference sequence). V shed 6 bases and J shed 8 bases, with 10 bases lying between them. CDR3 loop: CASSHGPGYTF. CDR3 nucleotides: TGTGCCAGTAGCCACGGCCCGGGCTACACCTTC.

V gene TRBV5-6 combines with J gene TRBJ1-1; D may be TRBD1 (6 bases). The V end was cut by 0 bases, the J end by 6 bases, with 9 bases between. Per germline, CDR1 SGHDT and CDR2 YYEEEE. The CDR3 runs 13 residues. In DNA form, the CDR3 reads TGTGCCAGCAGCTTGGAGGACAGCGCTGAAGCTTTCTTT. The encoded protein is CASSLEDSAEAFF.

The CDR3 DNA is TGCGCCAGCAGCCCATCGAGCGGGACTAGCGAGATCAATGAGCAGTTCTTC. Amino acids: CASSPSSGTSEINEQFF. J is TRBJ2-1 and V is TRBV4-1; 10 bases map to TRBD2. Germline V CDR1 and CDR2: MGHRA, YSYEKL. The CDR3 totals 17 residues. J was trimmed by 6 bases and V by 4 bases; bases with no gene match: 12.

The CDR3 here is CASSPVGQRGEKLFF. CDR3 DNA: TGCGCCAGCAGCCCCGTCGGGCAGAGAGGTGAAAAACTGTTTTTT. The genes are TRBV4-1 and TRBJ1-4; D unclear. This CDR3 is 15 amino acids long. Germline-derived CDR1 and CDR2 are MGHRA and YSYEKL. Trimming took 4 bases from V and 7 from J, leaving 16 bases between them.

The rearrangement uses TRBV27 and TRBJ2-7; a weak D match, TRBD1 (6 bases). Germline V gene data show CDR1 as MNHEY and CDR2 as SMNVEV (reference sequence). The CDR3 extends over 15 amino acids. The germline V and J ends were trimmed by 4 bases and 4 bases, with 17 bases remaining between them. The CDR3: CASSSDRSEGYEQYF. Written as DNA, the CDR3 is TGTGCCAGCAGTTCAGACAGGTCTGAAGGGTACGAGCAGTACTTC.

This clone was seen once. This chain uses TRBV1 with TRBJ2-2; TRBD2 is the table's D call, not checked against the DNA. TRBV1 is termed a pseudogene. The CDR3 sequence is 17 residues long. CDR3 region: CTSSQDDGRTNTGELFF. The CDR3 DNA sequence: TGCACCAGCAGCCAAGATGACGGGAGGACGAACACCGGGGAGCTGTTTTTT.

CDR3 sequence (DNA): TGTGCCAGCAGCTCCCTAGCCCCGACTAGCGGGGCCCAAGAGACCCAGTACTTC. It specifies CASSSLAPTSGAQETQYF. This chain joins TRBV11-1 and TRBJ2-5; 11 bases agree with TRBD2. Losses at the gene ends were 4 bases for V and 1 base for J; bases not matched to a gene: 11. Germline V lookup: CDR1 SGHAT, CDR2 FQDESV (reference sequence). The CDR3 is made up of 18 amino acids.